The 14 T cell receptor beta chains below were found in one sample sequenced in a study of Graves' ophthalmopathy and Graves' hyperthyroidism (dated by TCRdb to 2016 to 2018). The data were produced on an Illumina HiSeq 2000. For repertoire sequencing, the TCR beta CDR3 regions were amplified from RNA transcripts. The first round of RT-PCR was done with HTBI primers and the Qiagen OneStep RT-PCR kit, and was followed by a second round of multiplex PCR, then size selection and purification. TCRdb reprocessing: public reads trimmed at Q25 with fastp, clones called with MiXCR, in-frame beta chains kept. Merged by CDR3 protein, the rows form single entries marked with the most common genes and DNA. The sample table shows hundreds of thousands of distinct CDR3 sequences, and approximately 22% are seen once. Approximately 6.9% of the sample goes to the ten largest clones. The source material was peripheral blood. The receptors were sampled from a woman under 30 with stable Graves' hyperthyroidism. Some clones in this sample may be carry-over from other donors' samples. Donor details come from another sample of the same person, matched by shared clones.

This clonotype was observed many times. The chain uses TRBV24-1 and TRBJ1-5; 7 nucleotides align to TRBD1. V gave up 3 bases and J gave up 5 bases; unmatched junction bases: 3. The germline V gene has CDR1 KGHDR and CDR2 SFDVKD. The CDR3 runs to 14 residues. The CDR3 nucleotides are TGTGCCACCAGTGATGGGACAGATGATCAGCCCCAGCATTTT. Translated: CATSDGTDDQPQHF.

This clonotype has ten or more counts. The chain links TRBV11-1 to TRBJ2-2; D is perhaps TRBD1 (6 bases). The V gene lost 3 bases and the J gene lost 1 base, with 18 bases spanning the gap. The CDR3 totals 18 residues. The germline gives CDR1 SGHAT, CDR2 FQDESV (reference sequence). The CDR3 bases are TGTGCCAGCAGCTTCCCCCCTGGCCCAGGGGAGAACACCGGGGAGCTGTTTTTT. Protein product: CASSFPPGPGENTGELFF.

The rearrangement links TRBV19 to TRBJ2-2; TRBD1 might be the D (5 bases). Trimming removed 3 bases at V and 0 bases at J, with 14 bases between. The CDR3 has 17 residues. Germline lookup yields CDR1 LNHDA and CDR2 SQIVND (reference sequence). The CDR3 DNA is TGTGCCAGTAGTATTACAAGGGGCGCCCCGAACACCGGGGAGCTGTTTTTT. Protein: CASSITRGAPNTGELFF. The full variable domain, in which reference TRBV19 and TRBJ2-2 provide the parts outside the CDR3, is DGGITQSPKYLFRKEGQNVTLSCEQNLNHDAMYWYRQDPGQGLRLIYYSQIVNDFQKGDIAEGYSVSREKKESFPLTVTSAQKNPTAFYLCASSITRGAPNTGELFFGEGSRLTVL.

The sample holds a few counts of this clonotype. The chain joins TRBV7-8 to TRBJ1-1; no firm D call. CDR1 is SGHVS and CDR2 is FQNEAQ in the germline V gene. This CDR3 contains 16 residues. The V end lost 1 base, the J end lost 6 bases, and 18 bases lay between the germline ends. CDR3 region: CASSLVSIGGFSEAFF. DNA of the CDR3: TGTGCCAGCAGCTTAGTTTCAATAGGCGGTTTCTCTGAAGCTTTCTTT.

This clonotype was seen at least ten times. The CDR3 DNA sequence: TGTGCCAGTACATCCGGGACTAGCGAAAGCCCCCACACCGGGGAGCTGTTTTTT. This sequence encodes CASTSGTSESPHTGELFF. The chain joins TRBV19 to TRBJ2-2; 10 bases fit TRBD2. Germline CDR1 reads LNHDA; CDR2 reads SQIVND (reference sequence). V was pared by 7 bases and J by 3 bases, with 14 bases of the junction left unmatched. CDR3 length: 18 residues.

This clonotype was detected only a few times. The chain recombines TRBV7-9 with TRBJ1-6; D is unclear. V lost 5 bases, J lost 4 bases, and 15 bases lay in between. CDR1 is SEHNR, CDR2 FQNEAQ, per germline (reference sequence). The length of the CDR3 is 16 residues. DNA of the CDR3: TGTGCCAGCAGCGACCGGGCCTCATCGTATAATTCACCCCTCCACTTT. Translation: CASSDRASSYNSPLHF.

This clonotype occurred many times. The chain is built from TRBV30 and TRBJ1-1, with D uncertain. The CDR3 is 12 amino acids. The ends were cut back, 2 bases at V and 0 bases at J, with 4 bases in the middle. Germline V gives CDR1 GTSNPN, CDR2 SVGIG (reference sequence). In nucleotides, the CDR3 is TGTGCCTGGAGTAGGATGAACACTGAAGCTTTCTTT. Its translation is CAWSRMNTEAFF.

This clonotype showed up many times. This sequence joins TRBV19 and TRBJ1-1; D gene ambiguous. The V end lost 5 bases, the J end lost 4 bases, and 5 bases lay between the germline ends. The CDR3 has 11 amino acids. Germline values: CDR1 LNHDA, CDR2 SQIVND (reference sequence). CDR3 DNA: TGTGCCAGTAGTCCTTTCACTGAAGCTTTCTTT. As protein: CASSPFTEAFF.

This clonotype has only one observation. The chain employs TRBV6-1 and TRBJ2-7; D could derive from TRBD1 or TRBD2 (7 bases each). V lost 6 bases to trimming and J lost 3 bases, with 18 bases between them. CDR1 MNHNS and CDR2 SASEGT come from the germline V gene. The CDR3 covers 15 residues. The CDR3 bases are TGTGCCAGCAGCCCCAACCAGGGGGGGAGCTACGAGCAGTACTTC. It translates to CASSPNQGGSYEQYF.

This clonotype was observed many times. The CDR3 region has the DNA TGTGCCAGCAGTGACTCGACGGGAGATATGAACACTGAAGCTTTCTTT. Translating it yields CASSDSTGDMNTEAFF. This chain uses TRBV6-4 with TRBJ1-1; D gene unclear. This CDR3 is 16 amino acids long. Germline loops: CDR1 MRHNA, CDR2 SNTAGT. Trimming took 0 bases from V and 0 from J, leaving 11 bases between them.

Concerning this clonotype itself: Germline and junction disagree at one end, which may indicate a read error. This rearrangement joins TRBV2 to TRBJ2-2; possible D gene TRBD1, 6 bases. Germline V CDR1 and CDR2: SNHLY, FYNNEI. The CDR3 extends over 16 amino acids. CDR3 nucleotide sequence: TGTGCCAGCAGTGAACAGGGCAGGGGAAACACCGGGGAGCTGTGTTTT. Protein: CASSEQGRGNTGELCF.

J is TRBJ2-7 and V is TRBV28; D gene unclear. This CDR3 is 14 amino acids long. Per germline, CDR1 MDHEN and CDR2 SYDVKM. With 3 bases removed from V and 6 bases from J, the gap between germline ends came to 15 bases. The CDR3 nucleotides are TGTGCCAGCAGTTTTATTCGGTCTAGAAGCGAGCAGTACTTC. It codes for CASSFIRSRSEQYF.

This clonotype was counted ten times or more. The junction departs from germline at one end; a sequencing error may be responsible. CDR3 amino acids: CTSSRSGAQNTGELFF. In DNA, the CDR3 is TGTACCAGCAGTCGCAGCGGGGCCCAGAACACCGGGGAGCTGTTTTTT. V is TRBV27 and J is TRBJ2-2; 7 bases line up with TRBD2. The CDR3 spans 16 residues. Germline loops: CDR1 MNHEY, CDR2 SMNVEV (reference sequence).

There are many counts of this clonotype. DNA for the CDR3: TGTGCCAGCAGCGCCTCCGGGACAAGGGCCTTCCTGGAGACCCAGTACTTC. It yields the protein CASSASGTRAFLETQYF. The genes are TRBV9 and TRBJ2-5; tentative D call: TRBD1 (6 bases). Trimming stripped 3 bases from V and 5 bases from J, with 23 bases between. This CDR3 is built from 17 residues. Germline-derived CDR1 and CDR2 are SGDLS and YYNGEE.